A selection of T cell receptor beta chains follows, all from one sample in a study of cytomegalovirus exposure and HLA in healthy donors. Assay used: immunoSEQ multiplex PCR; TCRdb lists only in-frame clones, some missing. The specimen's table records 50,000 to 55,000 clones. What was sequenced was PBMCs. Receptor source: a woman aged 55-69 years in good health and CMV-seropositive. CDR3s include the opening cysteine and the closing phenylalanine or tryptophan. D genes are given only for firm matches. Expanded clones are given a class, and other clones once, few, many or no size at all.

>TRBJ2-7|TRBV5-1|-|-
CASSPREGDSEQYF
TGCGCCAGCAGCCCCCGAGAGGGCGATTCCGAGCAGTACTTC
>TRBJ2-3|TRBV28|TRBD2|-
CASTLSGGRTDTQYF
TGTGCCAGCACCCTTAGCGGGGGGCGCACAGATACGCAGTATTTT
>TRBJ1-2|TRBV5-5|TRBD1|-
CASSLEGQGAFFNYGYTF
TGTGCCAGCAGCTTGGAAGGACAGGGGGCTTTCTTTAACTATGGCTACACCTTC
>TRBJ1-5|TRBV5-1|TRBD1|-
CASSLGSTGNQPQHF
TGCGCCAGCAGCTTGGGATCGACAGGGAATCAGCCCCAGCATTTT
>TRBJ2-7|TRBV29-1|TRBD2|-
CSVEDTGGYEQYF
TGCAGCGTTGAAGATACGGGGGGGTACGAGCAGTACTTC
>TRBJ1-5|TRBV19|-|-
CASSIVGVPGASFKHQPQHF
TGTGCCAGTAGTATAGTGGGTGTTCCAGGGGCTTCTTTCAAGCATCAGCCCCAGCATTTT
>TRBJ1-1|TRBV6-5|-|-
CASTKGRGGTEAFF
TGTGCCAGCACTAAGGGCAGGGGTGGCACTGAAGCTTTCTTT
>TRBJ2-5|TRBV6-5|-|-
CASSYEGGWETQYF
TGTGCCAGCAGTTACGAGGGGGGGTGGGAGACCCAGTACTTC
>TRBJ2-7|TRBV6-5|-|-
CASGGMGPGEQYF
TGTGCCAGCGGGGGGATGGGGCCAGGCGAGCAGTACTTC
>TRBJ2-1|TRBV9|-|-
CASSVQGNEQFF
TGTGCCAGCAGCGTACAGGGGAATGAGCAGTTCTTC
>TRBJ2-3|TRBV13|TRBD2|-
CASSFPAGGRDTQYF
TGTGCCAGCAGCTTCCCCGCGGGGGGGCGTGATACGCAGTATTTT
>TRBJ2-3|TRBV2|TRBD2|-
CASSYGLAVVTDTQYF
TGTGCCAGCAGTTACGGACTAGCGGTGGTCACAGATACGCAGTATTTT
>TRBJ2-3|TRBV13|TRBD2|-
CASSLGRGGGNTDTQYF
TGTGCCAGCAGCTTAGGTCGCGGCGGGGGGAACACAGATACGCAGTATTTT
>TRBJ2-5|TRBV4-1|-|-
CASSQDGLSRETQYF
TGCGCCAGCAGCCAAGACGGACTCAGCCGAGAGACCCAGTACTTC
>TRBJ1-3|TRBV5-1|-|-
CASSLGSGSGNTIYF
TGCGCCAGCAGCTTGGGGTCAGGGTCTGGAAACACCATATATTTT
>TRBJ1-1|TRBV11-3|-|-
CASSLDLGGQNTEAFF
TGTGCCAGCAGCTTAGATCTAGGTGGACAGAACACTGAAGCTTTCTTT
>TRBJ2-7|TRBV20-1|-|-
CSATLTEEQYF
TGCAGTGCTACCCTTACGGAGGAGCAGTACTTC
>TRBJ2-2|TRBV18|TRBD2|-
CASSPPVSGGTGELFF
TGTGCCAGCTCACCACCGGTTAGCGGGGGCACCGGGGAGCTGTTTTTT
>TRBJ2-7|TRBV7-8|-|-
CASRPRGGRGEQYF
TGTGCCAGCAGGCCTAGGGGGGGGAGGGGGGAGCAGTACTTC
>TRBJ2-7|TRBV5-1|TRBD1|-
CASSVDWDSSSYEQYF
TGCGCCAGCAGCGTGGATTGGGACAGCAGCTCCTACGAGCAGTACTTC
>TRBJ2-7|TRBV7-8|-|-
CASSHSYEQYF
TGTGCCAGCAGCCACTCCTACGAGCAGTACTTC
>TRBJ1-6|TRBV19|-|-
CASSAGRGDSPLHF
TGTGCCAGTAGTGCCGGACGGGGGGATTCACCCCTCCACTTT
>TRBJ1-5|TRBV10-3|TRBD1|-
CAISDPQRGGGQPQHF
TGTGCCATCAGTGATCCTCAGCGAGGGGGCGGTCAGCCCCAGCATTTT
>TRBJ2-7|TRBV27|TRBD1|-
CASSLAGTGSLPEQYF
TGTGCCAGCAGTTTAGCTGGGACAGGGAGTCTCCCCGAGCAGTACTTC
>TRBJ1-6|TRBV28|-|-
CASSLGEREGSPLHF
TGTGCCAGCAGTTTGGGGGAAAGGGAGGGTTCACCCCTCCACTTT
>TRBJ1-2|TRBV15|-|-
CATSRDSYGYTF
TGTGCCACCAGCAGAGACAGCTATGGCTACACCTTC
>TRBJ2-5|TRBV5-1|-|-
CASSLLDTVQETQYF
TGCGCCAGCAGCTTACTGGACACAGTGCAAGAGACCCAGTACTTC
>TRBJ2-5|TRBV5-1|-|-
CASSLDSGGTQYF
TGCGCCAGCAGCTTGGACTCCGGGGGGACCCAGTACTTC
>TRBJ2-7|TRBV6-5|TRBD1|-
CASSPGGSYEQYF
TGTGCCAGCAGCCCAGGGGGATCCTACGAGCAGTACTTC
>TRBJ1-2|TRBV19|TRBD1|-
CASKVQEGASGYTF
TGTGCCAGTAAGGTACAGGAGGGGGCTAGTGGCTACACCTTC
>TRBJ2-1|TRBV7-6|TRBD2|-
CASSLSAAGGPSSSYNEQFF
TGTGCCAGCAGCTTAAGTGCAGCGGGGGGTCCATCGAGCTCCTACAATGAGCAGTTCTTC
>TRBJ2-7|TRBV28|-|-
CASSLTTSRGEQYF
TGTGCCAGCAGCCTCACGACTAGTCGGGGCGAGCAGTACTTC
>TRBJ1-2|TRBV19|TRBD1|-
CASTQTGTGNYGYTF
TGTGCCAGTACCCAGACCGGGACAGGCAACTATGGCTACACCTTC
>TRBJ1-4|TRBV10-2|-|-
CASSGQGGEKLFF
TGCGCCAGCAGTGGTCAGGGTGGGGAAAAACTGTTTTTT
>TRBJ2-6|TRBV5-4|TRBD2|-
CASSGGASGGYGANVLTF
TGTGCCAGCAGCGGGGGGGCTAGCGGGGGTTATGGGGCCAACGTCCTGACTTTC
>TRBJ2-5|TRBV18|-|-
CASSPRENQYF
TGTGCCAGCTCACCACGGGAGAACCAGTACTTC
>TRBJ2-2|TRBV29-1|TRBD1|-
CSADRETTGELFF
TGCAGCGCCGACAGGGAAACGACCGGGGAGCTGTTTTTT
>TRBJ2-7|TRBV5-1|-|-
CASSRTIGSYEQYF
TGCGCCAGCAGCCGAACTATCGGCTCCTACGAGCAGTACTTC
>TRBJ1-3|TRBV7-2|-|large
CASSLGVHQTGNTIYF
TGTGCCAGCAGCCTCGGGGTTCATCAGACTGGAAACACCATATATTTT
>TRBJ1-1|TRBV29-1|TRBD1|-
CSVDGPRQGATEAFF
TGCAGCGTTGATGGCCCCAGACAGGGGGCCACTGAAGCTTTCTTT
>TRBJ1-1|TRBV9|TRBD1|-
CASSYSGGPGENTEAFF
TGTGCCAGCAGCTATTCAGGGGGCCCGGGGGAGAACACTGAAGCTTTCTTT
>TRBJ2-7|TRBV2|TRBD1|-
CASSAIQGGGEQYF
TGTGCCAGCAGTGCGATACAGGGGGGAGGCGAGCAGTACTTC